Described below is a single T cell receptor (beta chain) sequence and its context. The antigen is undetermined. Using RNA transcripts, the TCR beta CDR3 regions were amplified. Amplification began with first-round RT-PCR using HTBI primers, then second-round multiplex PCR was performed. MiXCR, applied by TCRdb to the multiplex PCR reads, yields one record per CDR3 protein. The sample lists 600,000 to 950,000 distinct CDR3 sequences, 35% to 50% occurring once. The sample belongs to a study of Graves' ophthalmopathy and Graves' hyperthyroidism. Findings and caveats of the study: Most clonotypes expanded in thyroid above 0.001 frequency were present in blood too.

Ophthalmopathy was moderately-to-severely active, CAS at least 3, NOSPECS at least 4, lasting under 3 months. Patients were excluded if they had other autoimmune diseases or uncontrolled infections, and likewise if pregnancy or lactation applied. It was from roughly 10 ml of fresh peripheral blood that the PBMCs came. The CDR3 spans 14 residues. The ends were cut back, 3 bases at V and 4 bases at J, with 13 bases in the middle. CDR1 is DFQATT, CDR2 SNEGSKA, per germline (reference sequence). Material for sequencing was peripheral blood. The sequence was collected from an adult man with Graves' ophthalmopathy. The chain is built from TRBV20-1 and TRBJ1-5; no firm D call. The CDR3 region is CSASAGSKNQPQHF. The CDR3 coding sequence is TGCAGTGCTAGTGCCGGGAGCAAAAATCAGCCCCAGCATTTT.